A single sample gave rise to the 30 T cell receptor beta chains below, sequenced in a study of T cells after somatic rescue of genetic block. Libraries were prepared by immunoSEQ multiplex PCR; TCRdb keeps only in-frame clonotypes and omits some of them. Of roughly 71,000 clones listed, approximately 91% are singletons. Sequencing used peripheral blood mononuclear cells (PBMCs). The source is a man aged 25-45 years.

The rearrangement uses TRBV6-6 and TRBJ2-1, with D hard to call. In germline, CDR1 is MNHNY, CDR2 SVGAGI (reference sequence). The CDR3 is 13 residues long. V lost 9 bases, J lost 3 bases, and 12 bases lay in between. CDR3 sequence reads: CASTLPGYNEQFF. The CDR3 DNA reads as TGTGCCAGTACGCTTCCGGGCTACAATGAGCAGTTCTTC.

The V call is TRBV18, the J call TRBJ2-3; 12 bases are shared with TRBD2. This CDR3 has 15 residues. Germline V CDR1 and CDR2: KGHSH, LQKENI. V lost 6 bases, J lost 6 bases, and 7 bases stayed unmatched. Here the CDR3 reads CASSKLAGGGDTQYF. CDR3 DNA sequence: TGTGCCAGCTCGAAACTAGCGGGAGGCGGCGATACGCAGTATTTT.

V usage is TRBV5-6 and J usage is TRBJ1-2; no definite D call. CDR1 and CDR2 from the germline V gene are SGHDT and YYEEEE. CDR3 length equals 15 residues. The V end was cut by 2 bases, the J end by 3 bases, with 14 bases between. As DNA, the CDR3 is TGTGCCAGCAGCTTTCGGGTTACTAGGGACTATGGCTACACCTTC. Translating gives CASSFRVTRDYGYTF.

This CDR3 reads CASSQDPPPGQGDEQYF. CDR3 coding DNA: TGCGCCAGCAGCCAAGATCCCCCTCCGGGACAGGGTGATGAGCAGTACTTC. This chain connects TRBV4-1 to TRBJ2-7; 9 nucleotides align to TRBD1. Trimming at V came to 0 bases and at J to 7 bases, leaving 13 bases not matched to a gene. Germline V lookup: CDR1 MGHRA, CDR2 YSYEKL. The CDR3 has 17 residues.

The chain links TRBV5-4 to TRBJ2-7; D may be TRBD2 (5 bases). Per germline, CDR1 SGHNT and CDR2 YYREEE (reference sequence). This CDR3 region has 13 residues. Between the trimmed V and J ends, which lost 5 bases and 2 bases, there was a span of 11 bases. The DNA for the CDR3 is TGTGCCAGCAGAGAGGGTCCGACCTACGAGCAGTACTTC. It encodes CASREGPTYEQYF. Drawing the rest from reference TRBV5-4 and TRBJ2-7, the complete variable domain is ETGVTQSPTHLIKTRGQQVTLRCSSQSGHNTVSWYQQALGQGPQFIFQYYREEENGRGNFPPRFSGLQFPNYSSELNVNALELDDSALYLCASREGPTYEQYFGPGTRLTVT.

This clone was picked up one time. This rearrangement joins TRBV19 to TRBJ1-5; D gene ambiguous. The length of the CDR3 is 15 residues. With 3 bases removed from V and 0 bases from J, the gap between germline ends came to 9 bases. The germline gives CDR1 LNHDA, CDR2 SQIVND (reference sequence). The DNA for the CDR3 is TGTGCCAGTAGTATGACACACAATAGCAATCAGCCCCAGCATTTT. This encodes CASSMTHNSNQPQHF.

This chain uses TRBV7-2 with TRBJ2-1; D is unclear. Trimming left V 1 base short and J 4 bases short, with 11 bases between. The CDR3 totals 15 residues. In germline, CDR1 is SGHTA, CDR2 FQGNSA. The CDR3 region is CASSLEAQGYNEQFF. The CDR3 nucleotides read TGTGCCAGCAGCTTAGAGGCTCAAGGTTACAATGAGCAGTTCTTC.

DNA of the CDR3: TGTGCCAGTAGTAGCCAGCGGGTGGGCACAGATACGCAGTATTTT. Its protein is CASSSQRVGTDTQYF. The chain uses TRBV19 and TRBJ2-3, with D maybe TRBD2 (6 bases). The CDR3 consists of 15 residues. Germline CDR1 is LNHDA and CDR2 is SQIVND (reference sequence). V was cut by 4 bases and J by 1 base, with 12 bases left in between.

There are a few counts of this clone. The chain has TRBV30 and TRBJ1-1; 8 positions agree with TRBD1. This CDR3 contains 16 residues. With 1 base clipped from V and 0 bases from J, the junction kept 7 bases outside the gene matches. Germline V lookup: CDR1 GTSNPN, CDR2 SVGIG (reference sequence). The CDR3 region is CAWSAPGTGLNTEAFF. CDR3 bases: TGTGCCTGGAGTGCACCCGGGACAGGACTGAACACTGAAGCTTTCTTT.

The chain has TRBV25-1 and TRBJ1-1, with D unresolved. CDR3 length equals 13 residues. Germline CDR1 is MGHDK and CDR2 is SYGVNS. V shed 3 bases and J shed 1 base, with 6 bases lying between them. The CDR3 DNA is TGTGCCAGCAGTGAGTACAAGAACACTGAAGCTTTCTTT. Protein product: CASSEYKNTEAFF.

The V call is TRBV5-4, the J call TRBJ2-3, with TRBD2 identical over 14 bases. The CDR3 length is 19 residues. Germline lookup yields CDR1 SGHNT and CDR2 YYREEE (reference sequence). Trimming cost V 2 bases and J 0 bases; bases outside gene matches: 8. The DNA of the CDR3 is TGTGCCAGCAGCTTAAGACTAGCGGGGGGGCCTTCTAGCACAGATACGCAGTATTTT. Amino acid sequence: CASSLRLAGGPSSTDTQYF.

The CDR3: CASSQTQGDNEQFF. CDR3 nucleotides: TGTGCCAGCAGTCAAACTCAGGGAGACAATGAGCAGTTCTTC. The rearrangement uses TRBV6-1 and TRBJ2-1; tentatively, D is TRBD1 or TRBD2 (5 bases each). Germline lookup yields CDR1 MNHNS and CDR2 SASEGT. The CDR3 spans 14 residues. Trimming took off 5 bases at V and 5 bases at J, with 13 bases between the two ends.

The chain is built from TRBV5-1 and TRBJ2-2; a weak D match, TRBD1 (5 bases). The CDR3 is made up of 16 amino acids. V was clipped by 0 bases and J by 0 bases, with 9 bases between them. CDR1 is SGHRS, CDR2 YFSETQ, per germline. Written as DNA, the CDR3 is TGCGCCAGCAGCTTGGTAACCAGGGCGAACACCGGGGAGCTGTTTTTT. Its translation: CASSLVTRANTGELFF.

V is TRBV21-1 and J is TRBJ2-1; the table's D call, TRBD2, was not checked against the DNA. TRBV21-1 is annotated as a pseudogene. The CDR3 runs to 13 residues. The CDR3 region is CATHAGDGHEQFF. The CDR3 DNA is TGTGCCACGCACGCCGGGGATGGTCATGAGCAGTTCTTC.

Regarding this clone: The junction departs from germline at one end; a sequencing error may be responsible. The V and J genes are TRBV7-7 and TRBJ2-3; D might be TRBD1 (5 bases). Germline loops: CDR1 SSHAT, CDR2 FNYEAQ (reference sequence). This CDR3 has 13 residues. DNA for the CDR3: TGTGCTAGCAGCAGACAGTTCACAGATACGCAGTATTTT. Its protein product is CASSRQFTDTQYF. Combining the CDR3 with reference TRBV7-7 and TRBJ2-3 gives the whole variable domain GAGVSQSPRYKVTKRGQDVTLRCDPISSHATLYWYQQALGQGPEFLTYFNYEAQPDKSGLPSDRFSAERPEGSISTLTIQRTEQRDSAMYRCASSRQFTDTQYFGPGTRLTVL.

This chain connects TRBV13 to TRBJ2-7; D not resolved. The CDR3 runs 15 residues. Trimming shortened V by 4 bases and J by 1 base, and 14 bases separated the two germline ends. CDR1 and CDR2 (germline): PRHDT, FYEKMQ (reference sequence). CDR3 sequence reads: CASSSTDLFSYEQYF. The CDR3 DNA is TGTGCCAGCAGCTCGACGGATCTTTTTTCCTACGAGCAGTACTTC.

V is TRBV6-6 and J is TRBJ2-3, with D uncertain. CDR3 length: 11 residues. CDR1 and CDR2 (germline): MNHNY, SVGAGI (reference sequence). Trimming shortened V by 4 bases and J by 4 bases, and 3 bases separated the two germline ends. Written as DNA, the CDR3 is TGTGCCAGCAGTTCGTCAGATACGCAGTATTTT. It specifies CASSSSDTQYF.

This sequence joins TRBV5-4 and TRBJ2-7; D might be TRBD2 (5 bases). The germline CDR1 and CDR2 sequences are SGHNT and YYREEE (reference sequence). The V end lost 3 bases, the J end lost 4 bases, and 11 bases lay between the germline ends. The CDR3 runs 13 residues. CDR3 residues: CASSSNGIYEQYF. The DNA of the CDR3 is TGTGCCAGCAGCTCGAACGGGATATACGAGCAGTACTTC.

This chain links TRBV19 with TRBJ1-6, with a weak D call TRBD1 (5 bases). Trimming took off 6 bases at V and 0 bases at J, with 15 bases between the two ends. Germline lookup yields CDR1 LNHDA and CDR2 SQIVND (reference sequence). The CDR3 consists of 17 residues. Here the CDR3 reads CASRRDRRSSYNSPLHF. The DNA of the CDR3 is TGTGCCAGTAGGAGGGACCGTCGGAGCTCCTATAATTCACCCCTCCACTTT.

The CDR3 bases are TGCAGCGTTGCTGGGACTAGCGGGAGAAGGGCAGATACGCAGTATTTT. It specifies CSVAGTSGRRADTQYF. The V call is TRBV29-1, the J call TRBJ2-3; 14 bases agree with TRBD2. V trimming: 4 bases; J trimming: 4 bases; junction bases outside the gene matches: 7. This CDR3 comprises 16 residues. Germline V gene sequence: CDR1 SQVTM, CDR2 ANQGSEA.

The chain joins TRBV2 to TRBJ1-4, with D maybe TRBD1 (5 bases). Trimming took 6 bases from V and 7 from J, leaving 9 bases between them. This CDR3 is 12 amino acids long. CDR1 is SNHLY and CDR2 is FYNNEI in the germline V gene. CDR3 protein: CASRPGTEKLFF. CDR3 bases: TGTGCCAGCAGGCCAGGGACTGAAAAACTGTTTTTT.

The chain carries TRBV15 and TRBJ2-1; 8 nucleotides match TRBD2. CDR3 size: 15 residues. Looked up from germline, CDR1 is LNHNV and CDR2 is YYDKDF (reference sequence). Unmatched junction bases numbered 7, after V lost 7 bases and J lost 2 bases. DNA of the CDR3: TGTGCCACCAAAGAAGGAGCGGGAGCCTACAATGAGCAGTTCTTC. Its translation is CATKEGAGAYNEQFF.

The chain carries TRBV18 and TRBJ1-5; D gene uncertain. The CDR3 runs 15 residues. The germline CDR1 and CDR2 sequences are KGHSH and LQKENI. V gave up 3 bases and J gave up 0 bases, with 9 bases separating them. CDR3 in DNA: TGTGCCAGCTCACCGTCGAGGACTAGCAATCAGCCCCAGCATTTT. Protein product: CASSPSRTSNQPQHF.

The chain combines TRBV10-1 with TRBJ2-7; 9 bases map to TRBD2. The CDR3 loop spans 15 amino acids. CDR1 is WNHNN, CDR2 SYGVQD, per germline (reference sequence). The V and J ends lost 4 bases and 5 bases, in that order; junction bases with no gene match: 9. The chain's CDR3 is CASSGSLAGVHEQYF. CDR3 DNA sequence: TGCGCCAGCAGTGGGAGTTTAGCGGGAGTTCACGAGCAGTACTTC.

This chain links TRBV2 with TRBJ2-1; possibly TRBD1 for D (6 bases). Trimming cost V 5 bases and J 1 base, with 9 bases left between them. The germline gives CDR1 SNHLY, CDR2 FYNNEI. CDR3 length: 14 amino acids. CDR3 DNA: TGTGCCAGCAGTCCCGACAGGTCCTACAATGAGCAGTTCTTC. Translating it yields CASSPDRSYNEQFF. Drawing the rest from reference TRBV2 and TRBJ2-1, the complete variable domain is EPEVTQTPSHQVTQMGQEVILRCVPISNHLYFYWYRQILGQKVEFLVSFYNNEISEKSEIFDDQFSVERPDGSNFTLKIRSTKLEDSAMYFCASSPDRSYNEQFFGPGTRLTVL.

V and J are TRBV9 and TRBJ1-2; D gene unclear. Between the trimmed V and J ends, which lost 3 bases and 3 bases, there was a span of 18 bases. The V gene's germline CDR1 is SGDLS and CDR2 YYNGEE. The CDR3 totals 16 residues. CDR3: CASSGGEGNYYYGYTF. CDR3 coding DNA: TGTGCCAGCAGCGGCGGGGAGGGCAACTATTACTATGGCTACACCTTC.

CDR3 nucleotides: TGTGCCAGCCGTTCTGGACAAGAATGGGAGCAGTTCTTC. Translation gives CASRSGQEWEQFF. The chain is built from TRBV2 and TRBJ2-1; possible D gene TRBD1, 5 bases. Germline lookup yields CDR1 SNHLY and CDR2 FYNNEI. With 8 bases removed from V and 10 bases from J, the gap between germline ends came to 18 bases. This CDR3 is built from 13 residues.

This chain joins TRBV13 and TRBJ1-6, with TRBD1 matching over 9 bases. Trimming removed 2 bases from V and 6 bases from J; junction bases left unmatched: 5. This CDR3 is 16 amino acids long. Germline CDR1 is PRHDT and CDR2 is FYEKMQ (reference sequence). The CDR3 region has the DNA TGTGCCAGCAGCTTATTCGGACAGGGGACTAATTCACCCCTCCACTTT. This sequence encodes CASSLFGQGTNSPLHF. Complete variable domain (other parts from reference TRBV13 and TRBJ1-6): AAGVIQSPRHLIKEKRETATLKCYPIPRHDTVYWYQQGPGQDPQFLISFYEKMQSDKGSIPDRFSAQQFSDYHSELNMSSLELGDSALYFCASSLFGQGTNSPLHFGNGTRLTVT.

The chain has TRBV19 and TRBJ1-4; tentative D call: TRBD1 (6 bases). Germline loops: CDR1 LNHDA, CDR2 SQIVND (reference sequence). V was clipped by 6 bases and J by 6 bases, with 11 bases between them. CDR3 size: 13 residues. The DNA of the CDR3 is TGTGCCAGTAGATCCGGGACACATGAAAAACTGTTTTTT. Encoded protein: CASRSGTHEKLFF.

The chain employs TRBV25-1 and TRBJ1-4, with D tentatively TRBD1 (6 bases). This CDR3 spans 13 amino acids. Trimming shortened V by 4 bases and J by 5 bases, and 8 bases separated the two germline ends. Germline loops: CDR1 MGHDK, CDR2 SYGVNS. CDR3 residues: CASSVRGNEKLFF. CDR3 bases: TGTGCCAGCAGTGTTAGGGGGAATGAAAAACTGTTTTTT.